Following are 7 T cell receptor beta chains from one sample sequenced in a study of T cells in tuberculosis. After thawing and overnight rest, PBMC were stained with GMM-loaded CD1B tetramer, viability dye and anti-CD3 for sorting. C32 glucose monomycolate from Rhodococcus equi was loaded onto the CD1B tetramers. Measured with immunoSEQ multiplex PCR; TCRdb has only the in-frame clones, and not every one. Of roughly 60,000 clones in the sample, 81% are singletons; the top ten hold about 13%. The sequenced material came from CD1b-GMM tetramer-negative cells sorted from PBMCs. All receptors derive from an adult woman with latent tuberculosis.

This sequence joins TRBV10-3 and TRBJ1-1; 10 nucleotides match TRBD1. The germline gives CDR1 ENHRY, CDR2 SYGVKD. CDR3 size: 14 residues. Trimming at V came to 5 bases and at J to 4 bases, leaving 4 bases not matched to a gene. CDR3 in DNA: TGTGCCATCAGTCGGACAGGGGGGACCACTGAAGCTTTCTTT. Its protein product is CAISRTGGTTEAFF.

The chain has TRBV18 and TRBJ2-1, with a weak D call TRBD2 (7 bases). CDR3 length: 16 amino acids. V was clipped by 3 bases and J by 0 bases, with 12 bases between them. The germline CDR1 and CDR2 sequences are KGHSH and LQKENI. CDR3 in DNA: TGTGCCAGCTCACCCCCCGGGGGGCTCTCCTACAATGAGCAGTTCTTC. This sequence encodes CASSPPGGLSYNEQFF.

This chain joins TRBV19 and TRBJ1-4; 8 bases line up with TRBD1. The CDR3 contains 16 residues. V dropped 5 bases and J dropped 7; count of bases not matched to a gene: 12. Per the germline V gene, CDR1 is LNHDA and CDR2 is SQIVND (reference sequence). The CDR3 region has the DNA TGTGCCAGTAGTTCCCGGACAGGGAGGGTGTCTGAAAAACTGTTTTTT. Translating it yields CASSSRTGRVSEKLFF. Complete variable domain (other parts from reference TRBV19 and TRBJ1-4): DGGITQSPKYLFRKEGQNVTLSCEQNLNHDAMYWYRQDPGQGLRLIYYSQIVNDFQKGDIAEGYSVSREKKESFPLTVTSAQKNPTAFYLCASSSRTGRVSEKLFFGSGTQLSVL.

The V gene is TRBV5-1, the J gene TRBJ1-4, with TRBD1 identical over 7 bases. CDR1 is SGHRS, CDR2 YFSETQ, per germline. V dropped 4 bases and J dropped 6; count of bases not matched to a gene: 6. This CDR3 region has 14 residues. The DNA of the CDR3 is TGCGCCAGCAGCCGGGACAGCATGGATGAAAAACTGTTTTTT. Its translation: CASSRDSMDEKLFF.

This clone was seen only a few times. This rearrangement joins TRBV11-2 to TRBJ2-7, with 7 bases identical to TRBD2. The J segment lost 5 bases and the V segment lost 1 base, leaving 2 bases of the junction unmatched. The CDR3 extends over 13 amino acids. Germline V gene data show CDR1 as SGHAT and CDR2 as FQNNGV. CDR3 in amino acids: CASSLGTRDEQYF. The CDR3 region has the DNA TGTGCCAGCAGCTTAGGGACTAGGGACGAGCAGTACTTC.

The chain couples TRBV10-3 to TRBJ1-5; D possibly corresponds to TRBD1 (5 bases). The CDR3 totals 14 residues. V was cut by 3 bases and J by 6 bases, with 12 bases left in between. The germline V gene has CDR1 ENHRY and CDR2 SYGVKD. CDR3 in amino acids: CAISDRGGGQPQHF. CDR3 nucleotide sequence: TGTGCCATCAGTGATCGGGGGGGAGGTCAGCCCCAGCATTTT.

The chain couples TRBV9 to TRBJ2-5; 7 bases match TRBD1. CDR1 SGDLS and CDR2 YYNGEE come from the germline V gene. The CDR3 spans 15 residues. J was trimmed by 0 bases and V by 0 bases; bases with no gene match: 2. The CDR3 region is CASSVGDRNQETQYF. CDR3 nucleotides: TGTGCCAGCAGCGTAGGGGACAGAAACCAAGAGACCCAGTACTTC. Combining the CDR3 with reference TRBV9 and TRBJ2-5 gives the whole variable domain DSGVTQTPKHLITATGQRVTLRCSPRSGDLSVYWYQQSLDQGLQFLIQYYNGEERAKGNILERFSAQQFPDLHSELNLSSLELGDSALYFCASSVGDRNQETQYFGPGTRLLVL.